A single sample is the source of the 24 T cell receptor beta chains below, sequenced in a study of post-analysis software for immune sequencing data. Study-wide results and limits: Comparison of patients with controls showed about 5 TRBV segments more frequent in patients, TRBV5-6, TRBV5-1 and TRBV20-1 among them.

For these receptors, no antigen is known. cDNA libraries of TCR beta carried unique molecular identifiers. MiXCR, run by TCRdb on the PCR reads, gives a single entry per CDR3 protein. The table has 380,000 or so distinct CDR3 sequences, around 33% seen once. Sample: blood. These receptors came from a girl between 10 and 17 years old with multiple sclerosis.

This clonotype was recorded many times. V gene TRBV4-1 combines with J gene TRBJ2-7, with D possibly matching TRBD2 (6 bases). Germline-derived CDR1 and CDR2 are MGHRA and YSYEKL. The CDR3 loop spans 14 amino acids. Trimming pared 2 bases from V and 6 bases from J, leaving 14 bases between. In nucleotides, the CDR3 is TGCGCCAGCAGCCAAAGTCTAGCGAATTCCGAGCAGTACTTC. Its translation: CASSQSLANSEQYF.

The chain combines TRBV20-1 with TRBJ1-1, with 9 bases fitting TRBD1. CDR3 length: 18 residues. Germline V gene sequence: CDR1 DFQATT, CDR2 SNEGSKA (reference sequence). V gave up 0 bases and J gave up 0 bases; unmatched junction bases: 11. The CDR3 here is CSARDQLRGQGVNTEAFF. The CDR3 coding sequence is TGCAGTGCTAGAGATCAATTAAGGGGACAGGGAGTGAACACTGAAGCTTTCTTT.

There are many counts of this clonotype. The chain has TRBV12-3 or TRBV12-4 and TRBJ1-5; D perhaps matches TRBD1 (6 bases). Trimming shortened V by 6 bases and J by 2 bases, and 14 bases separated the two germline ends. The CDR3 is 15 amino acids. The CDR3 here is CASRNREMGNQPQHF. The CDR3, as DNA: TGTGCCAGCAGGAACAGGGAGATGGGCAATCAGCCCCAGCATTTT.

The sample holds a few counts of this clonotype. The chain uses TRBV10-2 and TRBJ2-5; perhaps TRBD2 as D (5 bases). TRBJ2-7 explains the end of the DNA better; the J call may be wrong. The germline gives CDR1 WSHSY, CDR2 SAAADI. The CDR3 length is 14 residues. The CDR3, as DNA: TGCGCCAGCAGTATTAATGGGAGATTCTACGAGCAGTACTTC. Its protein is CASSINGRFYEQYF.

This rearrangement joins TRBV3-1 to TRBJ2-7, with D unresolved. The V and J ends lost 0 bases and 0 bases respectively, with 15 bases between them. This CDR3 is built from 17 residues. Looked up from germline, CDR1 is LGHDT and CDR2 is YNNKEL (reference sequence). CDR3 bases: TGTGCCAGCAGCCAAGATATCGCGTGGGGTCTCTCCTACGAGCAGTACTTC. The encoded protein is CASSQDIAWGLSYEQYF.

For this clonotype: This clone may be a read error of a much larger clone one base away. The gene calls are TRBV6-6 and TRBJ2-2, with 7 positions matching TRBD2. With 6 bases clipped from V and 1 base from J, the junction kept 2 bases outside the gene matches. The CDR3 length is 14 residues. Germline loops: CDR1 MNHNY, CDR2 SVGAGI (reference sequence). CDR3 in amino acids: CASRGGGNTGELFF. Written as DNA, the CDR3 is TGTGCCAGCAGAGGCGGGGGGAACACCGGGGAGCTGTTTTTT.

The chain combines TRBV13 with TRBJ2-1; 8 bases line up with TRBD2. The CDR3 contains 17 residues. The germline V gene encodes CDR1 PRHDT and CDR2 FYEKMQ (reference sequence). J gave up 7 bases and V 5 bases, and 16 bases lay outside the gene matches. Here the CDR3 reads CASSTTTSGGLRNEQFF. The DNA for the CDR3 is TGTGCCAGCAGCACAACCACCAGCGGGGGTCTCAGGAATGAGCAGTTCTTC.

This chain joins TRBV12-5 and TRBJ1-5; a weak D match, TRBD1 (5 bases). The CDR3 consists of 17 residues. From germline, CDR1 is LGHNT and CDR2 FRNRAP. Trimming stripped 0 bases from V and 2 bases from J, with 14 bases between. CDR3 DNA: TGTGCTAGTGGTTTGGTACAAAGGACAACAGGCAATCAGCCCCAGCATTTT. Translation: CASGLVQRTTGNQPQHF.

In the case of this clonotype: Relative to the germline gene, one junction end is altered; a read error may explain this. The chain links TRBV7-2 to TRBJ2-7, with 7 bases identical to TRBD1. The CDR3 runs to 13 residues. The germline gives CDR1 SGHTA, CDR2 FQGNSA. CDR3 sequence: CVSSPRTGYEQYF. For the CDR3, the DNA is TGTGTCAGCAGCCCCAGGACAGGTTACGAGCAGTACTTC.

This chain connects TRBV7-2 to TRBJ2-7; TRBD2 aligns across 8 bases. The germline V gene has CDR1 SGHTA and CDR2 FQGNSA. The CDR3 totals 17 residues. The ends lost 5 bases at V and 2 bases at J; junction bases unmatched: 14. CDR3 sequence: CASSVYLLAGSTYEQYF. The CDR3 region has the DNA TGTGCCAGCAGCGTCTACCTTCTAGCGGGTAGTACCTACGAGCAGTACTTC. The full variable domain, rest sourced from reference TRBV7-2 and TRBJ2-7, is GAGVSQSPSNKVTEKGKDVELRCDPISGHTALYWYRQSLGQGLEFLIYFQGNSAPDKSGLPSDRFSAERTGGSVSTLTIQRTQQEDSAVYLCASSVYLLAGSTYEQYFGPGTRLTVT.

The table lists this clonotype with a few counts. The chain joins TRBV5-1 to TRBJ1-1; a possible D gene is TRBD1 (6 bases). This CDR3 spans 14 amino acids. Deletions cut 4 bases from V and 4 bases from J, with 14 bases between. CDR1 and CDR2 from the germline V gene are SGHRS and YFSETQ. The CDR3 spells CASSVNRAATEAFF. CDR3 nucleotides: TGCGCCAGCAGCGTAAACAGGGCTGCCACTGAAGCTTTCTTT.

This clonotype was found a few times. CDR3 sequence: CSARDGGTGPRNEQFF. The CDR3 bases are TGCAGTGCTAGAGATGGGGGGACAGGGCCCCGCAATGAGCAGTTCTTC. The chain links TRBV20-1 to TRBJ2-1; 9 nucleotides line up with TRBD1. V dropped 0 bases and J dropped 6; count of bases not matched to a gene: 9. Per germline, CDR1 DFQATT and CDR2 SNEGSKA (reference sequence). The CDR3 extends over 16 amino acids.

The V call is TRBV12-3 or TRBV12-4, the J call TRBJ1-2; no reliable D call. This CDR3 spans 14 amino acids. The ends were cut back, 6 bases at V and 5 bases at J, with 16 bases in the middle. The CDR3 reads CASSRGGRDYGYTF. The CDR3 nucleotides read TGTGCCAGCAGCCGGGGAGGGCGCGATTATGGCTACACCTTC.

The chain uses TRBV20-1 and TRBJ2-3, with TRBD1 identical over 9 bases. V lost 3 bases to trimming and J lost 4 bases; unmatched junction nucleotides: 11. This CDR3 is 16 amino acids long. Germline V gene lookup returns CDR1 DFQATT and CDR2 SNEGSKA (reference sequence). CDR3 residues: CSASPGTGPIPDTQYF. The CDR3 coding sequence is TGCAGTGCTAGCCCCGGGACAGGGCCCATTCCAGATACGCAGTATTTT.

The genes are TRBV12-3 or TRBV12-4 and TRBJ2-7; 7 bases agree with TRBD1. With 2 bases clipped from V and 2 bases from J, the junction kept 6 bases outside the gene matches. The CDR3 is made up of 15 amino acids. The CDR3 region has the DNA TGTGCCAGCAGTTTAAGGGGGCTCCTGCCCTACGAGCAGTACTTC. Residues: CASSLRGLLPYEQYF.

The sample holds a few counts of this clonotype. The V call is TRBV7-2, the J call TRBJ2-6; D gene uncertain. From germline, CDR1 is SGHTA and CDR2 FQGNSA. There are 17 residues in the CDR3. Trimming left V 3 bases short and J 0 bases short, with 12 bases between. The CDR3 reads CASSFKQRNSGANVLTF. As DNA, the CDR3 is TGTGCCAGCAGCTTTAAACAGAGAAACTCTGGGGCCAACGTCCTGACTTTC.

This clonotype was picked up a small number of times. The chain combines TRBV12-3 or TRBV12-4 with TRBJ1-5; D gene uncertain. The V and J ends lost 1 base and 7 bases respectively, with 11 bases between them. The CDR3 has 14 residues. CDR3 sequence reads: CASSLGSGGQPQHF. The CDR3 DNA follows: TGTGCCAGCAGTTTAGGGAGTGGTGGGCAGCCCCAGCATTTT.

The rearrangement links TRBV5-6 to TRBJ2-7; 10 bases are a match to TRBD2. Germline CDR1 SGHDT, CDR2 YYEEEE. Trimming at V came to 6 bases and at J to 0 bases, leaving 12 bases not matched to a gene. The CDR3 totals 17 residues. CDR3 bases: TGTGCCAGCATCCATCCCACTAGCGGGGTCAGCTCCTACGAGCAGTACTTC. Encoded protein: CASIHPTSGVSSYEQYF.

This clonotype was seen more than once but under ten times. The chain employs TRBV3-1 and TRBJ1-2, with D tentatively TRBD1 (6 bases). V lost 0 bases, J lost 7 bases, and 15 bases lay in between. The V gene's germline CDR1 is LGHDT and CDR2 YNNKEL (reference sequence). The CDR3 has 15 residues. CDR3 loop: CASSQEGGRLSGYTF. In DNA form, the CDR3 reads TGTGCCAGCAGCCAAGAAGGGGGACGGCTGAGTGGCTACACCTTC.

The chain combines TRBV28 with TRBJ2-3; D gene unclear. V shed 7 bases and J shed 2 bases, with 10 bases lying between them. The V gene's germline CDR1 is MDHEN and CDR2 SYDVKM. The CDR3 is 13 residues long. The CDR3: CASISQDTDTQYF. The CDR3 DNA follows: TGTGCCAGCATCTCCCAGGACACAGATACGCAGTATTTT.

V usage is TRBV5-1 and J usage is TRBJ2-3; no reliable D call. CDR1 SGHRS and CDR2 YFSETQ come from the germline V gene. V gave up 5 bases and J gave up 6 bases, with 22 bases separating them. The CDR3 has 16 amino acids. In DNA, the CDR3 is TGCGCCAGCAGTCTCAACAAGGTTTTAGAGTCCGATACGCAGTATTTT. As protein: CASSLNKVLESDTQYF.

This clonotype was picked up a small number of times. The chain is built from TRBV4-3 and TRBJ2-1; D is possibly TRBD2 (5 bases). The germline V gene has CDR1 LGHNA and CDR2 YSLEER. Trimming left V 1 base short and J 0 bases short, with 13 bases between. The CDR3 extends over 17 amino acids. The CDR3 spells CASSQGPAAFSYNEQFF. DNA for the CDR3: TGCGCCAGCAGCCAAGGTCCAGCGGCCTTCTCCTACAATGAGCAGTTCTTC.

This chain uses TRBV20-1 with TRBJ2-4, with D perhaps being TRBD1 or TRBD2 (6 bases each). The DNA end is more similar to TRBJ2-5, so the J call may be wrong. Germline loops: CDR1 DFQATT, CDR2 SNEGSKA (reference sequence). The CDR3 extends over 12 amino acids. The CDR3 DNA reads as TGCAGTGCAGTAGGGGGGAGTGAGACCCAGTACTTC. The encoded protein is CSAVGGSETQYF.

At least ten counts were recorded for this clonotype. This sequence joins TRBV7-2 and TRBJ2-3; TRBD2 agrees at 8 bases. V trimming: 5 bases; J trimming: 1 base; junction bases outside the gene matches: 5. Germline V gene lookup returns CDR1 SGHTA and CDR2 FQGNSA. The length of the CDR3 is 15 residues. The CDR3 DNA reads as TGTGCCAGCAGCCCCGGGGGGGCGGGCACAGATACGCAGTATTTT. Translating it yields CASSPGGAGTDTQYF.